These 31 T cell receptor beta chains were all obtained from the same sample, sequenced in a study of low-dose radiotherapy and immunotherapy resistance in tumors. cDNA synthesis used a TRAV/TRBV-specific primer set for both chains. With a constant-region primer and a V-primer adapter, TCRs were subjected to about 20 PCR cycles of amplification. TCRdb re-called the reads through MiXCR, storing one row per CDR3 protein. Here the sample spans about 39,000 distinct CDR3 sequences, less than 25% being singletons. As to time point: after trial treatment. Indicated treatment: LDRT plus nivolumab, ipilimumab, low-dose cyclophosphamide and aspirin (RACIN trial). The sequenced sample was PBMCs, obtained after low-dose radiotherapy plus immunotherapy. The receptors originated from a female donor with ovarian cancer.

This clonotype was detected ten times or more. The chain is built from TRBV12-3 or TRBV12-4 and TRBJ1-3; TRBD1 might be the D (6 bases). V was clipped by 6 bases and J by 4 bases, with 16 bases between them. This CDR3 is built from 15 residues. In nucleotides, the CDR3 is TGTGCCAGCAGCTCGACAGGTTCTTCCGGAAACACCATATATTTT. Its protein product is CASSSTGSSGNTIYF.

This clonotype was counted at least ten times. V gene TRBV2 combines with J gene TRBJ1-5, with 7 nucleotides matching TRBD1. The CDR3 runs to 16 residues. V gave up 5 bases and J gave up 3 bases; unmatched junction bases: 10. Germline V lookup: CDR1 SNHLY, CDR2 FYNNEI. In nucleotides, the CDR3 is TGTGCCAGCAGTACACGCCGGGACAGAAACAATCAGCCCCAGCATTTT. It is translated as CASSTRRDRNNQPQHF. Using reference TRBV2 and TRBJ1-5 for the parts outside the CDR3, the full variable domain is EPEVTQTPSHQVTQMGQEVILRCVPISNHLYFYWYRQILGQKVEFLVSFYNNEISEKSEIFDDQFSVERPDGSNFTLKIRSTKLEDSAMYFCASSTRRDRNNQPQHFGDGTRLSIL.

This clonotype was counted between two and nine times. The genes are TRBV28 and TRBJ1-2; 8 bases agree with TRBD1. This CDR3 has 14 residues. CDR1 MDHEN and CDR2 SYDVKM come from the germline V gene. Losses at the gene ends were 6 bases for V and 6 bases for J; bases not matched to a gene: 9. CDR3 sequence: CASRGTGGIDGYTF. The CDR3 bases are TGTGCCAGCAGGGGGACAGGCGGGATTGATGGCTACACCTTC.

This clonotype came up many times. V and J are TRBV20-1 and TRBJ1-1, with 7 bases that match TRBD1. The germline gives CDR1 DFQATT, CDR2 SNEGSKA (reference sequence). V shed 1 base, J shed 4 bases, and the junction held 18 bases outside the gene matches. The CDR3 spans 18 residues. The CDR3 spells CSARGKTETGAFTTEAFF. In nucleotides, the CDR3 is TGCAGTGCTAGAGGGAAGACGGAAACAGGGGCGTTTACCACTGAAGCTTTCTTT.

About this clonotype: A read error is the likely source, as a far larger clone sits one nucleotide away. The chain uses TRBV14 and TRBJ2-1, with a tentative D call TRBD1 (5 bases). V gave up 4 bases and J gave up 13 bases, with 17 bases separating them. CDR1 is SGHDN, CDR2 FVKESK, per germline. This CDR3 spans 13 amino acids. This CDR3 reads CASSRLGQETQFF. CDR3 DNA: TGTGCCAGCAGCCGACTGGGGCAAGAGACCCAGTTCTTC.

This clonotype was seen at least ten times. The chain employs TRBV19 and TRBJ1-2; a possible D gene is TRBD1 (5 bases). With 7 bases removed from V and 5 bases from J, the gap between germline ends came to 17 bases. The CDR3 is made up of 14 amino acids. Looked up from germline, CDR1 is LNHDA and CDR2 is SQIVND (reference sequence). CDR3 residues: CASTHGTLGYGYTF. CDR3 DNA sequence: TGTGCCAGTACCCACGGGACGTTAGGGTATGGCTACACCTTC.

This clonotype was counted at least ten times. The chain carries TRBV27 and TRBJ2-5, with 8 bases fitting TRBD2. Per germline, CDR1 MNHEY and CDR2 SMNVEV (reference sequence). The CDR3 consists of 15 residues. V lost 5 bases and J lost 5; bases outside the gene matches: 10. CDR3 DNA sequence: TGTGCCAGCAGTATCCGGGGGGGCCAGGAGGAGACCCAGTACTTC. This codes for CASSIRGGQEETQYF.

The chain couples TRBV29-1 to TRBJ2-7; 9 positions agree with TRBD2. Germline V lookup: CDR1 SQVTM, CDR2 ANQGSEA. J was trimmed by 0 bases and V by 3 bases; bases with no gene match: 9. The CDR3 loop spans 16 amino acids. CDR3 in DNA: TGCAGCGTTGACGGTGGGAATAGCGGGGGCTCCTACGAGCAGTACTTC. Translating it yields CSVDGGNSGGSYEQYF.

This clonotype was detected ten times or more. V and J are TRBV10-3 and TRBJ2-2; 12 bases match TRBD1. The CDR3 loop spans 16 amino acids. Germline V lookup: CDR1 ENHRY, CDR2 SYGVKD. V dropped 7 bases and J dropped 6; count of bases not matched to a gene: 9. This CDR3 is CAIKPSGTGGPGELFF. CDR3 in DNA: TGTGCCATCAAGCCCTCCGGGACAGGGGGCCCCGGGGAGCTGTTTTTT.

The rearrangement uses TRBV7-9 and TRBJ1-2; D unclear. This CDR3 has 11 residues. V was shortened by 7 bases and J by 8 bases, with 11 bases between the two germline ends. The germline gives CDR1 SEHNR, CDR2 FQNEAQ (reference sequence). The CDR3 DNA reads as TGTGCCAGCAAGACACCAAACGGCTACACCTTC. This gives the protein CASKTPNGYTF.

V is TRBV2 and J is TRBJ1-5; 10 bases agree with TRBD1. Per the germline V gene, CDR1 is SNHLY and CDR2 is FYNNEI. J was trimmed by 5 bases and V by 4 bases; bases with no gene match: 2. This CDR3 is 14 amino acids long. The CDR3 bases are TGTGCCAGCAGTGGGGACAGGGGATATCAGCCCCAGCATTTT. Amino acids: CASSGDRGYQPQHF.

A note on this clonotype: This likely traces to a read error, being one base from a far larger clone. The chain is built from TRBV23-1 and TRBJ2-5; 7 bases line up with TRBD1. TRBV23-1 is placed among ORFs of uncertain function. This CDR3 comprises 13 residues. CDR3 region: CASSSGQEETRYF. In DNA, the CDR3 is TGCGCCAGCAGCTCCGGACAGGAGGAGACCCGGTACTTC.

This clonotype was seen at least ten times. This chain joins TRBV4-2 and TRBJ1-4; TRBD1 aligns across 8 bases. V shed 0 bases and J 5 bases; nucleotides not matched to a gene: 8. Germline assignment: CDR1 LGHNA and CDR2 YNFKEQ. CDR3 length equals 17 residues. CDR3 region: CASSQEEGTGTNEKLFF. The CDR3 nucleotides are TGTGCCAGCAGCCAAGAAGAGGGGACAGGTACCAATGAAAAACTGTTTTTT.

With respect to this clonotype: A far more abundant clone sits one base away, making this likely a read error. V gene TRBV7-8 combines with J gene TRBJ2-7; D unresolved. The CDR3 has 13 residues. Germline V CDR1 and CDR2: SGHVS, FQNEAQ. The V end lost 5 bases, the J end lost 7 bases, and 15 bases lay between the germline ends. As DNA, the CDR3 is TGTGCCAGCAGCGCCCCGCGCCAGGATGAGCAGTACTTC. It encodes CASSAPRQDEQYF. Full variable domain (outside the CDR3, taken from reference TRBV7-8 and TRBJ2-7): GAGVSQSPRYKVAKRGQDVALRCDPISGHVSLFWYQQALGQGPEFLTYFQNEAQLDKSGLPSDRFFAERPEGSVSTLKIQRTQQEDSAVYLCASSAPRQDEQYFGPGTRLTVT.

This clonotype appeared a few times. The chain carries TRBV5-1 and TRBJ2-1; D remains ambiguous. This CDR3 comprises 13 residues. Germline CDR1 is SGHRS and CDR2 is YFSETQ. The V and J ends lost 3 bases and 10 bases respectively, with 14 bases between them. The CDR3 coding sequence is TGCGCCAGCAGCTCTGACTTGGGATGGGAGCAGTTCTTC. Translating it yields CASSSDLGWEQFF.

This clonotype was seen only a few times. CDR3 region: CSVATGGTNEKLFF. CDR3 DNA: TGCAGCGTCGCCACAGGGGGCACTAATGAAAAACTGTTTTTT. The rearrangement joins TRBV29-1 to TRBJ1-4; 9 nucleotides line up with TRBD1. From germline, CDR1 is SQVTM and CDR2 ANQGSEA. With 6 bases clipped from V and 2 bases from J, the junction kept 4 bases outside the gene matches. The CDR3 has 14 amino acids.

The V and J genes are TRBV2 and TRBJ2-7; the D call may be TRBD1 or TRBD2 (6 bases each). CDR3 size: 16 residues. V shed 6 bases and J shed 2 bases, with 20 bases lying between them. The V gene's germline CDR1 is SNHLY and CDR2 FYNNEI. In nucleotides, the CDR3 is TGTGCCAGCAGCCCTGCGGGATGGGACAAGACCTACGAGCAGTACTTC. Encoded protein: CASSPAGWDKTYEQYF.

In this sample, this clonotype turned up many times. V gene TRBV20-1 combines with J gene TRBJ1-5, with no clear D. The CDR3 totals 14 residues. The germline V gene encodes CDR1 DFQATT and CDR2 SNEGSKA (reference sequence). Trimming shortened V by 0 bases and J by 9 bases, and 15 bases separated the two germline ends. The CDR3 DNA reads as TGCAGTGCTAGAGATGAATCCCCCGTCGGGCCCCAGCATTTT. Protein sequence: CSARDESPVGPQHF.

This clonotype was recorded many times. J is TRBJ2-7 and V is TRBV14; TRBD2 matches at 7 bases. Losses at the gene ends were 1 base for V and 2 bases for J; bases not matched to a gene: 5. Germline loops: CDR1 SGHDN, CDR2 FVKESK. This CDR3 has 15 amino acids. The CDR3 sequence is CASSQGLAGTYEQYF. The CDR3 region has the DNA TGTGCCAGCAGCCAAGGACTAGCTGGGACCTACGAGCAGTACTTC.

This clonotype has a handful of counts. The chain links TRBV5-1 to TRBJ2-7; D is possibly TRBD2 (5 bases). Trimming took off 3 bases at V and 3 bases at J, with 13 bases between the two ends. The V gene's germline CDR1 is SGHRS and CDR2 YFSETQ. The CDR3 totals 14 residues. In DNA form, the CDR3 reads TGCGCCAGCAGCTCCCGAGCAGGAGGCTACGAGCAGTACTTC. This gives the protein CASSSRAGGYEQYF.

This clonotype has at least ten counts. The chain carries TRBV20-1 and TRBJ1-5; 7 nucleotides match TRBD1. The CDR3 is 14 residues long. V trimming: 3 bases; J trimming: 2 bases; junction bases outside the gene matches: 4. Germline CDR1 and CDR2: DFQATT and SNEGSKA (reference sequence). CDR3 sequence reads: CSASNRGGNQPQHF. CDR3 nucleotides: TGCAGTGCTAGTAACAGGGGAGGCAATCAGCCCCAGCATTTT.

This clonotype was recorded at least ten times. This rearrangement joins TRBV6-1 to TRBJ2-1; 8 bases are a match to TRBD1. The ends lost 8 bases at V and 2 bases at J; junction bases unmatched: 11. Germline lookup yields CDR1 MNHNS and CDR2 SASEGT. The CDR3 spans 16 residues. The CDR3 loop is CASPLSGTGAYNEQFF. As DNA, the CDR3 is TGTGCCAGCCCCCTTTCCGGGACAGGTGCCTACAATGAGCAGTTCTTC.

This clonotype was seen many times. The rearrangement joins TRBV2 to TRBJ2-2; D not certain. Trimming pared 4 bases from V and 1 base from J, leaving 7 bases between. Germline CDR1 SNHLY, CDR2 FYNNEI. This CDR3 is built from 14 residues. CDR3 in amino acids: CASSGSRNTGELFF. For the CDR3, the DNA is TGTGCCAGCAGTGGTAGCAGGAACACCGGGGAGCTGTTTTTT. The full variable domain, its missing parts supplied by reference TRBV2 and TRBJ2-2, is EPEVTQTPSHQVTQMGQEVILRCVPISNHLYFYWYRQILGQKVEFLVSFYNNEISEKSEIFDDQFSVERPDGSNFTLKIRSTKLEDSAMYFCASSGSRNTGELFFGEGSRLTVL.

This clonotype was seen more than once but under ten times. A far larger clone is off by one base, so a read error is likely. V usage is TRBV2 and J usage is TRBJ2-5, with TRBD2 matching over 7 bases. The CDR3 consists of 13 residues. Germline CDR1 SNHLY, CDR2 FYNNEI. V shed 6 bases and J 11 bases; nucleotides not matched to a gene: 12. CDR3 sequence (DNA): TGTGCCAGCAGCCAGCCCCCCGGGCGGGAGCAGTACTTC. Translation gives CASSQPPGREQYF.

The chain employs TRBV5-1 and TRBJ2-1; 11 bases match TRBD1. Germline V CDR1 and CDR2: SGHRS, YFSETQ. The CDR3 has 15 amino acids. V dropped 3 bases and J dropped 7; count of bases not matched to a gene: 6. CDR3 sequence: CASSSLGQGANEQFF. The DNA of the CDR3 is TGCGCCAGCAGCTCGCTCGGACAGGGGGCGAATGAGCAGTTCTTC. The whole variable domain, filled in from reference TRBV5-1 and TRBJ2-1, reads KAGVTQTPRYLIKTRGQQVTLSCSPISGHRSVSWYQQTPGQGLQFLFEYFSETQRNKGNFPGRFSGRQFSNSRSEMNVSTLELGDSALYLCASSSLGQGANEQFFGPGTRLTVL.

Comment on this clonotype: A far larger clone is only one base removed, so a read error is likely. The J gene is TRBJ2-5, the V gene TRBV5-4, with 9 bases lining up with TRBD2. V lost 4 bases to trimming and J lost 11 bases; unmatched junction nucleotides: 18. CDR1 SGHNT and CDR2 YYREEE come from the germline V gene (reference sequence). The CDR3 has 16 amino acids. The DNA for the CDR3 is TGTGCCAGCAGCCTCCACTTAGCGGGGGCAGTCGATGAGCAGTACTTC. Protein product: CASSLHLAGAVDEQYF.

In this sample, this clonotype turned up many times. The rearrangement links TRBV30 to TRBJ2-3, with a weak D call TRBD2 (5 bases). Per germline, CDR1 GTSNPN and CDR2 SVGIG (reference sequence). V was clipped by 3 bases and J by 2 bases, with 9 bases between them. The CDR3 length is 13 residues. The DNA for the CDR3 is TGTGCCTGGAGGGAGGAGTTCACAGATACGCAGTATTTT. Translating gives CAWREEFTDTQYF. The whole variable domain, filled in from reference TRBV30 and TRBJ2-3, reads SQTIHQWPATLVQPVGSPLSLECTVEGTSNPNLYWYRQAAGRGLQLLFYSVGIGQISSEVPQNLSASRPQDRQFILSSKKLLLSDSGFYLCAWREEFTDTQYFGPGTRLTVL.

This clonotype has ten or more counts. This rearrangement joins TRBV18 to TRBJ2-5; D unclear. This CDR3 contains 14 residues. Per the germline V gene, CDR1 is KGHSH and CDR2 is LQKENI. With 2 bases removed from V and 1 base from J, the gap between germline ends came to 8 bases. The CDR3 protein is CASSPVPTQETQYF. CDR3 nucleotides: TGTGCCAGCTCACCAGTTCCTACCCAAGAGACCCAGTACTTC.

The sample holds many counts of this clonotype. V is TRBV18 and J is TRBJ1-5; 7 bases line up with TRBD1. After removal of 2 bases from V and 14 bases from J, the junction contained 6 bases not matched to a gene. The CDR3 is 12 amino acids. In germline, CDR1 is KGHSH, CDR2 LQKENI. The CDR3 nucleotides are TGTGCCAGCTCACCAGGGGGGGGACAGAAGCATTTT. As protein: CASSPGGGQKHF. Together with reference TRBV18 and TRBJ1-5, the CDR3 gives the full variable domain: NAGVMQNPRHLVRRRGQEARLRCSPMKGHSHVYWYRQLPEEGLKFMVYLQKENIIDESGMPKERFSAEFPKEGPSILRIQQVVRGDSAAYFCASSPGGGQKHFGDGTRLSIL.

This clonotype was counted ten times or more. The chain links TRBV30 to TRBJ2-7, with unresolved D. CDR1 and CDR2 from the germline V gene are GTSNPN and SVGIG (reference sequence). With 3 bases removed from V and 3 bases from J, the gap between germline ends came to 9 bases. The CDR3 sequence is 12 residues long. The CDR3 protein is CAWSPTVYEQYF. The CDR3 DNA reads TGTGCCTGGAGCCCTACAGTCTACGAGCAGTACTTC.

This clonotype was recorded many times. J is TRBJ2-6 and V is TRBV12-3 or TRBV12-4; possible D gene TRBD1, 6 bases. The CDR3 is 16 residues long. Trimming removed 2 bases at V and 0 bases at J, with 8 bases between. Written as DNA, the CDR3 is TGTGCCAGCAGTTTATGGGACAACTCTGGGGCCAACGTCCTGACTTTC. It encodes CASSLWDNSGANVLTF.